This entry lists 27 T cell receptor beta chains sequenced from one sample in a study of molecular identifiers for immune sequencing clone quantification. TCRdb processed the PCR reads anew with MiXCR; each CDR3 protein has one entry. Here the sample spans about 640,000 distinct CDR3 sequences, 20% being singletons. Sequences were obtained from naive CD8+ T cells from blood, with Jurkat cell RNA spiked in. Subset specified: FACS-sorted CD8+CD4-CCR7+CD45RA+ naive T cells. The receptors come from a human donor in good health. Some libraries in this study had Jurkat cell RNA spiked in.

Note on this clonotype: This may be a read error, as it is one base from a much larger clone. The chain carries TRBV15 and TRBJ2-3; D is perhaps TRBD1 or TRBD2 (5 bases each). Germline assignment: CDR1 LNHNV and CDR2 YYDKDF (reference sequence). Trimming shortened V by 0 bases and J by 2 bases, and 18 bases separated the two germline ends. The CDR3 sequence is 18 residues long. Here the CDR3 DNA reads TGTGCCACCAGCAGAGATCGGGGCACTACAGCCAACACAGATACGCAGTATTTT. Protein: CATSRDRGTTANTDTQYF.

This clonotype has a handful of counts. This may be a read error: a much more frequent sequence differs by one nucleotide. The chain combines TRBV6-6 with TRBJ1-5; D possibly corresponds to TRBD1 (5 bases). V lost 11 bases, J lost 7 bases, and 18 bases lay in between. Per germline, CDR1 MNHNY and CDR2 SVGAGI (reference sequence). The length of the CDR3 is 13 residues. CDR3 region: CAGGGTTAQPQHF. CDR3 in DNA: TGTGCCGGGGGGGGGACCACGGCCCAGCCCCAGCATTTT.

Note on this clonotype: This sequence may be a read error, since a much larger clone differs from it by one base. The chain employs TRBV5-6 and TRBJ1-1, with D possibly matching TRBD1 (6 bases). The germline V gene has CDR1 SGHDT and CDR2 YYEEEE. This CDR3 has 16 residues. CDR3 in DNA: TGTGCCAGCAGCGGCGCCGCCTTCCAGGGGAACACTAAAGCTTTCTTT. Protein product: CASSGAAFQGNTKAFF.

This clonotype was counted ten times or more. This chain links TRBV2 with TRBJ1-2; D is perhaps TRBD1 (6 bases). The ends were cut back, 2 bases at V and 0 bases at J, with 10 bases in the middle. Germline CDR1 SNHLY, CDR2 FYNNEI. The CDR3 is 15 residues long. The CDR3 DNA follows: TGTGCCAGCAGTGAAAGGACAGATCCTAACTATGGCTACACCTTC. Encoded protein: CASSERTDPNYGYTF.

This clonotype has a count of ten or more. The chain has TRBV28 and TRBJ1-3; D ambiguous. V lost 6 bases and J lost 3, with 12 bases in between. The CDR3 runs 14 residues. Looked up from germline, CDR1 is MDHEN and CDR2 is SYDVKM. In DNA, the CDR3 is TGTGCCAGCAGCCCCAGGACGCTTGGAAACACCATATATTTT. Residues: CASSPRTLGNTIYF. Supplemented by reference TRBV28 and TRBJ1-3, the full variable domain reads DVKVTQSSRYLVKRTGEKVFLECVQDMDHENMFWYRQDPGLGLRLIYFSYDVKMKEKGDIPEGYSVSREKKERFSLILESASTNQTSMYLCASSPRTLGNTIYFGEGSWLTVV.

This clonotype was detected many times. The chain employs TRBV7-9 and TRBJ2-7, with a possible D match to TRBD1 (6 bases). CDR3 size: 14 residues. V lost 5 bases to trimming and J lost 2 bases, with 13 bases between them. Germline CDR1 SEHNR, CDR2 FQNEAQ (reference sequence). The CDR3 sequence: CASSPWTEPYEQYF. Here the CDR3 DNA reads TGTGCCAGCAGCCCTTGGACAGAGCCCTACGAGCAGTACTTC.

This clonotype was counted only a few times. Since a much larger clone is just one base distant, this may be a read error. The chain joins TRBV30 to TRBJ2-7; 8 bases line up with TRBD1. CDR3 length: 13 amino acids. CDR1 GTSNPN and CDR2 SVGIG come from the germline V gene (reference sequence). The V and J ends lost 5 bases and 4 bases, in that order; junction bases with no gene match: 7. CDR3 residues: CAWPTGDSYEQYF. The DNA for the CDR3 is TGTGCCTGGCCGACAGGGGATTCGTACGAGCAGTACTTC. The full variable domain, with the rest looked up from reference TRBV30 and TRBJ2-7, is SQTIHQWPATLVQPVGSPLSLECTVEGTSNPNLYWYRQAAGRGLQLLFYSVGIGQISSEVPQNLSASRPQDRQFILSSKKLLLSDSGFYLCAWPTGDSYEQYFGPGTRLTVT.

The V and J genes are TRBV28 and TRBJ1-5, with D tentatively TRBD1 (5 bases). The V gene's germline CDR1 is MDHEN and CDR2 SYDVKM. V was cut by 8 bases and J by 0 bases, with 14 bases left in between. CDR3 length: 15 residues. CDR3 in amino acids: CASLVGQGSNQPQHF. The CDR3 DNA follows: TGTGCCAGCCTCGTAGGGCAGGGTAGCAATCAGCCCCAGCATTTT.

V usage is TRBV20-1 and J usage is TRBJ2-7; perhaps TRBD1 as D (5 bases). CDR1 and CDR2 from the germline V gene are DFQATT and SNEGSKA (reference sequence). V lost 1 base and J 3 bases, leaving 19 bases between the germline ends. This CDR3 has 16 residues. CDR3 residues: CSARGLPGMAFYEQYF. The CDR3, as DNA: TGCAGTGCTAGAGGGCTTCCAGGGATGGCTTTCTACGAGCAGTACTTC.

Ten or more counts support this clonotype. The rearrangement uses TRBV7-9 and TRBJ2-3, with 7 bases fitting TRBD1. The CDR3 is 16 residues long. The germline V gene encodes CDR1 SEHNR and CDR2 FQNEAQ (reference sequence). The trim removed 5 bases at V and 0 bases at J, leaving 8 bases unmatched. The CDR3 protein is CASSIWTGHSTDTQYF. In DNA form, the CDR3 reads TGTGCCAGCAGCATCTGGACAGGCCACAGCACAGATACGCAGTATTTT.

This clonotype came up many times. V gene TRBV18 combines with J gene TRBJ1-5; 9 positions match TRBD1. Germline CDR1 reads KGHSH; CDR2 reads LQKENI. The CDR3 spans 16 residues. V was clipped by 3 bases and J by 5 bases; unmatched bases: 8. The CDR3, as DNA: TGTGCCAGCTCACCGGACAGACAGGGGGTATATCAGCCCCAGCATTTT. It translates to CASSPDRQGVYQPQHF.

This clonotype was detected only a few times. The J gene is TRBJ2-7, the V gene TRBV4-3; a weak D match, TRBD2 (6 bases). The germline CDR1 and CDR2 sequences are LGHNA and YSLEER. The germline V and J ends were trimmed by 1 base and 2 bases, with 12 bases remaining between them. This CDR3 region has 15 residues. The chain's CDR3 is CASSQVGSGPYEQYF. The CDR3, as DNA: TGCGCCAGCAGCCAAGTAGGTAGCGGACCCTACGAGCAGTACTTC.

This clonotype has just one count. A much larger clone differs from this one at a single base, so this may be a read error. The J gene is TRBJ1-6, the V gene TRBV27; a possible D gene is TRBD1 (6 bases). Trimming removed 6 bases from V and 8 bases from J, with 14 bases in between. Germline V lookup: CDR1 MNHEY, CDR2 SMNVEV (reference sequence). This CDR3 is 14 amino acids long. For the CDR3, the DNA is TGTGCCAGCAGACTGACAGGAGACGATTCACCCCTCCACTTT. It specifies CASRLTGDDSPLHF.

Only one count was recorded for this clonotype. A clone one base away is much larger, so this may be a read error. CDR3 bases: TGTGCCAGCAGTTACTTTGGGACAGCGAACACTGAAGCTTTCTTT. Amino acid sequence: CASSYFGTANTEAFF. V gene TRBV6-2 or TRBV6-3 combines with J gene TRBJ1-1, with 7 bases lining up with TRBD1. In germline, CDR1 is MNHEY, CDR2 SVGEGT. This CDR3 region has 15 residues. The ends lost 1 base at V and 1 base at J; junction bases unmatched: 3.

This clonotype has at least ten counts. The chain links TRBV5-4 to TRBJ2-3; 11 bases line up with TRBD1. V lost 2 bases and J lost 9; bases outside the gene matches: 5. The CDR3 spans 14 residues. CDR1 and CDR2 (germline): SGHNT, YYREEE (reference sequence). CDR3 residues: CASSFGQGALTQYF. The CDR3 region has the DNA TGTGCCAGCAGCTTCGGACAGGGGGCCTTGACGCAGTATTTT.

This clonotype showed up many times. This sequence joins TRBV7-9 and TRBJ2-3; perhaps TRBD2 as D (6 bases). With 1 base removed from V and 2 bases from J, the gap between germline ends came to 10 bases. CDR1 and CDR2 from the germline V gene are SEHNR and FQNEAQ (reference sequence). This CDR3 spans 15 amino acids. As DNA, the CDR3 is TGTGCCAGCAGCTTAGGGGACTTCTCCACAGATACGCAGTATTTT. Its protein product is CASSLGDFSTDTQYF.

A note on this clonotype: This likely comes from a read error, as the CDR3 has no conserved phenylalanine or tryptophan at its end. The J gene is TRBJ2-7, the V gene TRBV27; D uncertain. The V end was cut by 3 bases, the J end by 0 bases, with 3 bases between. The CDR3 is 12 amino acids. The V gene's germline CDR1 is MNHEY and CDR2 SMNVEV (reference sequence). CDR3 residues: CASSLPSYEQYS. The CDR3 region has the DNA TGTGCCAGCAGTTTGCCCTCCTACGAGCAGTACTCC.

The J gene is TRBJ1-1, the V gene TRBV27; the D is unclear. Germline V gene data show CDR1 as MNHEY and CDR2 as SMNVEV (reference sequence). The CDR3 totals 18 residues. The V end lost 6 bases, the J end lost 2 bases, and 25 bases lay between the germline ends. As DNA, the CDR3 is TGTGCCAGCAGAGAAACCCCACGCGGCCCTACTGGAAACACTGAAGCTTTCTTT. It yields the protein CASRETPRGPTGNTEAFF.

Comment on this clonotype: A read error may explain this, as a much larger clone is one base away. V and J are TRBV20-1 and TRBJ2-7, with D unclear. The CDR3 has 13 residues. Germline loops: CDR1 DFQATT, CDR2 SNEGSKA (reference sequence). The CDR3 DNA sequence: TGCAGTGCGGTGGCGAGGATGACCTACGGGCAGTACTTC. Protein: CSAVARMTYGQYF.

This clonotype occurred a few times. This sequence joins TRBV7-9 and TRBJ1-2; a weak D match, TRBD1 (6 bases). Trimming took 1 base from V and 7 from J, leaving 10 bases between them. The CDR3 has 13 residues. Germline CDR1 and CDR2: SEHNR and FQNEAQ (reference sequence). The DNA for the CDR3 is TGTGCCAGCAGCTTAGGGGGGGCTGTTGGCTACACCTTC. This codes for CASSLGGAVGYTF.

The J gene is TRBJ2-5, the V gene TRBV7-6; D is perhaps TRBD1 (6 bases). The CDR3 covers 14 residues. V was clipped by 0 bases and J by 2 bases, with 7 bases between them. CDR1 is SGHVS, CDR2 FNYEAQ, per germline. The CDR3 is CASSLAGHQETQYF. DNA for the CDR3: TGTGCCAGCAGCTTAGCGGGACATCAAGAGACCCAGTACTTC.

This clonotype was counted at least ten times. As DNA, the CDR3 is TGTGCCTGGAGTGGGAAAAGCGAGGCCGGGGGCGAGCAGTACTTC. This codes for CAWSGKSEAGGEQYF. The rearrangement links TRBV30 to TRBJ2-7, with D perhaps TRBD2 (6 bases). This CDR3 is 15 amino acids long. Trimming left V 1 base short and J 6 bases short, with 19 bases between. Looked up from germline, CDR1 is GTSNPN and CDR2 is SVGIG (reference sequence).

This clonotype was seen repeatedly, ten times or more. The gene calls are TRBV7-8 and TRBJ2-1; D is ambiguous. In germline, CDR1 is SGHVS, CDR2 FQNEAQ. Trimming removed 5 bases from V and 0 bases from J, with 11 bases in between. The CDR3 spans 15 residues. The CDR3 region is CASSPPAYSYNEQFF. The CDR3 region has the DNA TGTGCCAGCAGCCCCCCCGCCTACTCCTACAATGAGCAGTTCTTC. The variable domain in full, with the rest retrieved from reference TRBV7-8 and TRBJ2-1, is GAGVSQSPRYKVAKRGQDVALRCDPISGHVSLFWYQQALGQGPEFLTYFQNEAQLDKSGLPSDRFFAERPEGSVSTLKIQRTQQEDSAVYLCASSPPAYSYNEQFFGPGTRLTVL.

This clonotype came up a few times. V gene TRBV20-1 combines with J gene TRBJ2-2, with D possibly TRBD1 on 6 matching bases. CDR1 DFQATT and CDR2 SNEGSKA come from the germline V gene (reference sequence). This CDR3 is 16 amino acids long. The V end lost 0 bases, the J end lost 1 base, and 12 bases lay between the germline ends. Written as DNA, the CDR3 is TGCAGTGCTAGAGATCTACTAGGGGGGAACACCGGGGAGCTGTTTTTT. This codes for CSARDLLGGNTGELFF.

This clonotype was seen only a few times. This chain links TRBV7-2 with TRBJ1-3; tentatively, D is TRBD1 (6 bases). V gave up 5 bases and J gave up 1 base, with 18 bases separating them. The CDR3 totals 17 residues. The germline V gene has CDR1 SGHTA and CDR2 FQGNSA. For the CDR3, the DNA is TGTGCCAGCAGCCTGTTGCAGGGGTTTTTGTCTGGAAACACCATATATTTT. Translating it yields CASSLLQGFLSGNTIYF.

In its sample, this clonotype was seen many times. The rearrangement uses TRBV4-3 and TRBJ2-1; 7 positions match TRBD1. Germline CDR1 reads LGHNA; CDR2 reads YSLEER. This CDR3 has 18 residues. Germline trimming cut 0 bases from V and 3 bases from J; bases unmatched to any gene: 11. CDR3 protein: CASSQDRRLGQSYNEQFF. DNA of the CDR3: TGCGCCAGCAGCCAAGATCGGAGATTGGGACAGAGCTACAATGAGCAGTTCTTC.

This clonotype came up many times. The chain carries TRBV7-9 and TRBJ2-7; D remains unclear. The CDR3 contains 17 residues. The germline V gene encodes CDR1 SEHNR and CDR2 FQNEAQ (reference sequence). V was clipped by 1 base and J by 2 bases, with 18 bases between them. CDR3 DNA: TGTGCCAGCAGCTTAGGCCCCCGAACAGAACTCCCCTACGAGCAGTACTTC. Translation gives CASSLGPRTELPYEQYF.